This T cell receptor beta chain is drawn from a study of blood T cell repertoires in COVID-19. Using immunoSEQ multiplex PCR, the repertoire was profiled, and TCRdb retains in-frame clones only, with some absent. The data contain 300,000 to 350,000 clones, 70% to 90% of them seen just once; the ten biggest clones take up more than 2%. CDR3 length equals 15 residues. V dropped 8 bases and J dropped 2; count of bases not matched to a gene: 8. Looked up from germline, CDR1 is ENHRY and CDR2 is SYGVKD. Sequences were obtained from PBMCs or T cells enriched from blood (not recorded which). The chain carries TRBV10-3 and TRBJ2-1; 8 bases line up with TRBD2. This TCR was recovered from a man in his thirties or forties who had recovered from COVID-19. The CDR3 reads CAIRTGTSAYNEQFF. The CDR3 DNA follows: TGTGCCATCCGCACCGGGACTAGTGCCTACAATGAGCAGTTCTTC.